These 19 T cell receptor beta chains originate from one sample sequenced in a study of OX40 agonist ivuxolimab in advanced cancers. Data came from immunoSEQ multiplex PCR; TCRdb stores just in-frame clones and leaves some out. This sample has under 80,000 clones, with roughly 86% found just once. The source was CD4+ or CD8+ T cells sorted from blood, collected in a trial of the OX40 agonist ivuxolimab. These receptors were taken from an adult with an advanced solid tumor such as melanoma, head and neck, liver or kidney cancer.

The chain couples TRBV27 to TRBJ2-3; 7 bases are a match to TRBD1. Germline CDR1 is MNHEY and CDR2 is SMNVEV (reference sequence). CDR3 length: 12 amino acids. Germline trimming cut 5 bases from V and 9 bases from J; bases unmatched to any gene: 5. Here the CDR3 reads CASSPQGTTQYF. CDR3 DNA sequence: TGTGCCAGCAGTCCACAGGGGACAACGCAGTATTTT.

This rearrangement joins TRBV6-1 to TRBJ1-5; no clear D gene. The V gene lost 7 bases and the J gene lost 7 bases, with 11 bases spanning the gap. Germline V gives CDR1 MNHNS, CDR2 SASEGT. The CDR3 consists of 12 residues. The CDR3 loop reads CASTRDTQPQHF. The CDR3 coding sequence is TGTGCCAGCACTAGAGATACCCAGCCCCAGCATTTT.

This chain connects TRBV28 to TRBJ2-7; 8 positions agree with TRBD2. From germline, CDR1 is MDHEN and CDR2 SYDVKM. Trimming at V came to 4 bases and at J to 3 bases, leaving 11 bases not matched to a gene. The CDR3 contains 16 residues. CDR3 region: CASSSTGTRAIYEQYF. CDR3 nucleotides: TGTGCCAGCAGTTCGACCGGGACTAGAGCCATCTACGAGCAGTACTTC. The full variable domain, rest sourced from reference TRBV28 and TRBJ2-7, is DVKVTQSSRYLVKRTGEKVFLECVQDMDHENMFWYRQDPGLGLRLIYFSYDVKMKEKGDIPEGYSVSREKKERFSLILESASTNQTSMYLCASSSTGTRAIYEQYFGPGTRLTVT.

The chain recombines TRBV28 with TRBJ2-5; D gene ambiguous. The CDR3 is 12 amino acids. Trimming cost V 8 bases and J 5 bases, with 12 bases left between them. The germline V gene has CDR1 MDHEN and CDR2 SYDVKM. For the CDR3, the DNA is TGTGCCAGCGGAAATTTTGCGGAGACCCAGTACTTC. It encodes CASGNFAETQYF.

V gene TRBV5-1 combines with J gene TRBJ2-2, with D possibly TRBD1 on 5 matching bases. Trimming pared 2 bases from V and 3 bases from J, leaving 8 bases between. Germline loops: CDR1 SGHRS, CDR2 YFSETQ. The CDR3 extends over 14 amino acids. The CDR3 sequence: CASSLGQYTGELFF. In DNA, the CDR3 is TGCGCCAGCAGCTTAGGACAATACACCGGGGAGCTGTTTTTT.

The rearrangement joins TRBV28 to TRBJ1-1, with D possibly TRBD1 on 6 matching bases. Trimming shortened V by 6 bases and J by 7 bases, and 15 bases separated the two germline ends. CDR1 and CDR2 (germline): MDHEN, SYDVKM. The length of the CDR3 is 13 residues. CDR3: CASSPPSRGEAFF. CDR3 bases: TGTGCCAGCAGCCCTCCTAGCAGGGGTGAAGCTTTCTTT.

The chain carries TRBV4-3 and TRBJ2-1; 8 nucleotides agree with TRBD1. Per the germline V gene, CDR1 is LGHNA and CDR2 is YSLEER. CDR3 length equals 16 residues. V was clipped by 4 bases and J by 2 bases; unmatched bases: 7. This CDR3 reads CASSPDGQGPYNEQFF. DNA for the CDR3: TGCGCCAGCAGCCCAGACGGACAGGGACCCTACAATGAGCAGTTCTTC.

This clone was seen once. V usage is TRBV2 and J usage is TRBJ2-5; TRBD1 might be the D (5 bases). The CDR3 covers 14 residues. The V end lost 4 bases, the J end lost 5 bases, and 14 bases lay between the germline ends. The germline V gene encodes CDR1 SNHLY and CDR2 FYNNEI. Here the CDR3 reads CASSARRTLETQYF. The CDR3 DNA reads as TGTGCCAGCAGTGCACGGCGGACATTGGAGACCCAGTACTTC. The full variable domain, rest sourced from reference TRBV2 and TRBJ2-5, is EPEVTQTPSHQVTQMGQEVILRCVPISNHLYFYWYRQILGQKVEFLVSFYNNEISEKSEIFDDQFSVERPDGSNFTLKIRSTKLEDSAMYFCASSARRTLETQYFGPGTRLLVL.

This clone occurred once. V gene TRBV11-3 combines with J gene TRBJ2-7, with 8 bases fitting TRBD1. The trim removed 5 bases at V and 3 bases at J, leaving 6 bases unmatched. Germline V CDR1 and CDR2: SGHNT, YENEEA. The CDR3 extends over 14 amino acids. The CDR3, as DNA: TGTGCCAGCAGCGCGGCCGGGACAGGCTACGAGCAGTACTTC. It specifies CASSAAGTGYEQYF.

The chain recombines TRBV5-4 with TRBJ2-1; 8 nucleotides agree with TRBD1. There are 15 residues in the CDR3. Germline trimming cut 1 base from V and 6 bases from J; bases unmatched to any gene: 6. CDR1 and CDR2 (germline): SGHNT, YYREEE (reference sequence). The DNA of the CDR3 is TGTGCCAGCAGCTTGAGACAGGGGATCACCAATGAGCAGTTCTTC. Its protein is CASSLRQGITNEQFF.

V is TRBV10-3 and J is TRBJ2-1; 13 positions agree with TRBD2. The CDR3 sequence is 15 residues long. Germline V gene data show CDR1 as ENHRY and CDR2 as SYGVKD. The J segment lost 6 bases and the V segment lost 10 bases, leaving 9 bases of the junction unmatched. The chain's CDR3 is CATTSGGEPSNEQFF. In DNA form, the CDR3 reads TGTGCCACCACTAGCGGGGGGGAGCCAAGCAATGAGCAGTTCTTC.

V usage is TRBV4-2 and J usage is TRBJ2-3, with D perhaps given as TRBD1 or TRBD2 (5 bases each). Between the trimmed V and J ends, which lost 1 base and 0 bases, there was a span of 17 bases. The CDR3 runs to 18 residues. CDR1 and CDR2 (germline): LGHNA, YNFKEQ. CDR3 in amino acids: CASSQGRLGTTSTDTQYF. The CDR3 DNA reads TGTGCCAGCAGCCAAGGGCGTCTTGGGACGACTAGCACAGATACGCAGTATTTT.

The J gene is TRBJ1-4, the V gene TRBV6-5, with 7 bases aligning to TRBD1. The CDR3 consists of 13 residues. V lost 7 bases to trimming and J lost 7 bases; unmatched junction nucleotides: 6. Per the germline V gene, CDR1 is MNHEY and CDR2 is SVGAGI. The DNA of the CDR3 is TGTGCCAGCAAAAGGGACAGCCTTGAAAAACTGTTTTTT. It codes for CASKRDSLEKLFF.

This rearrangement joins TRBV20-1 to TRBJ1-2, with TRBD1 as a possible D gene (5 bases). Trimming took off 6 bases at V and 3 bases at J, with 8 bases between the two ends. Germline CDR1 and CDR2: DFQATT and SNEGSKA (reference sequence). The CDR3 is made up of 11 amino acids. The CDR3, as DNA: TGCAGTGCCATGACAGACTATGGCTACACCTTC. Its translation is CSAMTDYGYTF.

The CDR3, as DNA: TGTGCCAGCAGGCGGAAAACAACGGGGGAGACCCAGTACTTC. Translating it yields CASRRKTTGETQYF. The chain combines TRBV27 with TRBJ2-5, with a possible D match to TRBD2 (5 bases). Trimming cost V 6 bases and J 5 bases, with 16 bases left between them. This CDR3 has 14 residues. CDR1 is MNHEY, CDR2 SMNVEV, per germline (reference sequence).

V is TRBV18 and J is TRBJ2-7; the match to TRBD1 covers 7 bases. Unmatched junction bases numbered 9, after V lost 5 bases and J lost 2 bases. CDR1 is KGHSH, CDR2 LQKENI, per germline. The CDR3 is 15 residues long. The CDR3: CASSYSGTATYEQYF. The CDR3 DNA sequence: TGTGCCAGCTCATATTCCGGGACAGCCACCTACGAGCAGTACTTC.

This clone appeared a single time. J is TRBJ2-2 and V is TRBV6-6; D ambiguous. In germline, CDR1 is MNHNY, CDR2 SVGAGI (reference sequence). The CDR3 is 13 residues long. V lost 0 bases to trimming and J lost 8 bases, with 7 bases between them. CDR3 sequence reads: CASSYSNTGELFF. The DNA of the CDR3 is TGTGCCAGCAGTTACTCGAATACGGGGGAGCTGTTTTTT.

The CDR3: CASSLQAGANVLTF. The DNA of the CDR3 is TGTGCCAGCTCACTCCAAGCTGGGGCCAACGTCCTGACTTTC. The chain employs TRBV18 and TRBJ2-6, with D unclear. Germline V gene lookup returns CDR1 KGHSH and CDR2 LQKENI. The CDR3 has 14 amino acids. Trimming removed 4 bases at V and 2 bases at J, with 6 bases between. The full variable domain, with the rest looked up from reference TRBV18 and TRBJ2-6, is NAGVMQNPRHLVRRRGQEARLRCSPMKGHSHVYWYRQLPEEGLKFMVYLQKENIIDESGMPKERFSAEFPKEGPSILRIQQVVRGDSAAYFCASSLQAGANVLTFGAGSRLTVL.

This clone showed up just once. This sequence joins TRBV27 and TRBJ2-3; D gene uncertain. Germline V gene data show CDR1 as MNHEY and CDR2 as SMNVEV (reference sequence). The CDR3 is 12 amino acids. Trimming pared 2 bases from V and 7 bases from J, leaving 7 bases between. The chain's CDR3 is CASSLTGHTQYF. The CDR3 bases are TGTGCCAGCAGTTTAACGGGTCATACGCAGTATTTT.